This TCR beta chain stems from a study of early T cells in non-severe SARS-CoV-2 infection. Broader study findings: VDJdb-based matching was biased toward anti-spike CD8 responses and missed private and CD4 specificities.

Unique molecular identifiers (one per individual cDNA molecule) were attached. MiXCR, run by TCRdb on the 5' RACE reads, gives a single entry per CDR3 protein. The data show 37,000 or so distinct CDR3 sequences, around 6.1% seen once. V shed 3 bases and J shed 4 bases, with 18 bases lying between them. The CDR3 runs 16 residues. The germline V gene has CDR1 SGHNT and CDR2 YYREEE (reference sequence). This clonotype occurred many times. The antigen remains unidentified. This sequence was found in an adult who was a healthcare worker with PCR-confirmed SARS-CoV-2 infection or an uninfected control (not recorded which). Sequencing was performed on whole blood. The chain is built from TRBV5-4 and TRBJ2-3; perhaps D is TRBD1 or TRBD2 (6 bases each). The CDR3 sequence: CASSSTGGARADTQYF. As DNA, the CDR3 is TGTGCCAGCAGCTCTACCGGGGGCGCGAGGGCAGATACGCAGTATTTT.